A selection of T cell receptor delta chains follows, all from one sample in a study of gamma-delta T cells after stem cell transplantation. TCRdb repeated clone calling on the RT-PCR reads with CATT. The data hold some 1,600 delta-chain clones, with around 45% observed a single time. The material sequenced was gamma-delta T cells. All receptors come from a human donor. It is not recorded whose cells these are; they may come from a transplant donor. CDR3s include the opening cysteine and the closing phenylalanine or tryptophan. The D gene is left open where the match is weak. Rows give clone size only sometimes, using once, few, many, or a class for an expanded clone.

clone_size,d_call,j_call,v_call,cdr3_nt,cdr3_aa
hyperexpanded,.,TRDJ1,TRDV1,TGTGCTCTTGGGGAAGCCTCCTTCCTGCTGACTTACTGGGGCCCTCCGGGTAAACTCATCTTT,CALGEASFLLTYWGPPGKLIF
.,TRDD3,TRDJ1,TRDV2,TGTGCCTGTGACCCCCTGGTACTGGGGGATACGCGGTCCGATAAACTCATCTTT,CACDPLVLGDTRSDKLIF
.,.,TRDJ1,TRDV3,TGTGCCTTTTCCCCTCCTCCTGTTCTCTGGGGATCTATCCACACCGATAAACTCATCTTT,CAFSPPPVLWGSIHTDKLIF
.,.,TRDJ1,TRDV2,TGTGCCTGTGACAGTATACCGGAACAACATAACACCGATAAACTCATCTTT,CACDSIPEQHNTDKLIF
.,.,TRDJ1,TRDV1,TGTGCTCTTGGGGCCCACTTCCTTTGGTACCTAACTGATAAACTCATCTTT,CALGAHFLWYLTDKLIF
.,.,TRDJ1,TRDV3,TGTGCCTACCCACTTACGGCCTCAGGCTTGAGTGATAAACTCATCTTT,CAYPLTASGLSDKLIF
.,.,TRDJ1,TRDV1,TGTGCTCTTGGGGAAGAGCGGGTGTATGGGCCTTTCCTTCAGGGGATTAAGTACACCGATAAACTCATCTTT,CALGEERVYGPFLQGIKYTDKLIF
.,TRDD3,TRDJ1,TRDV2,TGTGCCTGTGACTATACTGGGGGACCGCGTAGAGAACTCATCTTT,CACDYTGGPRRELIF
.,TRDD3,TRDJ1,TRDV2,TGTGCCTGTGACACCGTTGGGGGACCGCAGTCCGATAAACTCATCTTT,CACDTVGGPQSDKLIF
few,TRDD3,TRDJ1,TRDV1,TGTGCTCTTGGGGGACCTCCGGTACTGGGGGATACCCTATTGACCACCGATAAACTCATCTTT,CALGGPPVLGDTLLTTDKLIF
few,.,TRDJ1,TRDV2,TGTGCCTGTGACACCTGGGGGGTCATAGCCGATAAACTCATCTTT,CACDTWGVIADKLIF
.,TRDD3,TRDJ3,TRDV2,TGTGCCTGTGACACTGGGGGATACGGCTCCTGGGACACCCGACAGATGTTTTTC,CACDTGGYGSWDTRQMFF
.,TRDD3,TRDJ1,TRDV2,TGTGCCTGTGACACCGTGCGTACTGGGGGATACGCCGTTTCAACCGATAAACTCATCTTT,CACDTVRTGGYAVSTDKLIF
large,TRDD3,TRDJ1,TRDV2,TGTGCCTGTGACTCGCTGGGGGACGTTTCGTACACCGATAAACTCATCTTT,CACDSLGDVSYTDKLIF
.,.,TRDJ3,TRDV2,TGTGCCTGTGACACTTTAAGCTCCTGGGACACCCGCCATATGTTTTTC,CACDTLSSWDTRHMFF
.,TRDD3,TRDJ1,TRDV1,TGTGCTCTTGGGCCCCGGGTTCCCACGTTATACTGGGGGATACATGTCGTCGGACCCGATAAACTCATCTTT,CALGPRVPTLYWGIHVVGPDKLIF
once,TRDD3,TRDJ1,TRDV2,TGTGCCTGTGACCTACTGGGGCTCGATAAACTCATCTTT,CACDLLGLDKLIF
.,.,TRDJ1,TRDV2,TGTGCCTGTGACCCTTTACTGGGTAGGACCGATAAACTCATCTTT,CACDPLLGRTDKLIF
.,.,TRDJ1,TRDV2,TGTGCCTGTGACACCGTTGCTGTTCAAGGAAGGTACACCGATAAACTCATCTTT,CACDTVAVQGRYTDKLIF
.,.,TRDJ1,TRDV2,TGTGCCTGTGACACCGTGGGACCTTACACCGATAAACTCATCTTT,CACDTVGPYTDKLIF
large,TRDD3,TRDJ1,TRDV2,TGTGCCTGTGACCCCCTCCGTGTTCGGGGGGATCCCGATAAACTCATCTTT,CACDPLRVRGDPDKLIF
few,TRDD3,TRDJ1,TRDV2,TGTGCCTGTGACACCGTTGACCGGGGGATAGGCGATAAACTCATCTTT,CACDTVDRGIGDKLIF
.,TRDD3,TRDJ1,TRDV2,TGTGCCTGTGACTCCCTACTGGGGGATACCCCAAAGTACACCGATAAACTCATCTTT,CACDSLLGDTPKYTDKLIF
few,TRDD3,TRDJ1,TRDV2,TGTGCCTGTGACACCGTTGGGGGATCCGATAAACTCATCTTT,CACDTVGGSDKLIF
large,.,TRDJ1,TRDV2,TGTGCCTGTGACGGTCTTGGGGAAAATAAACTCATCTTT,CACDGLGENKLIF
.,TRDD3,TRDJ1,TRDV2,TGTGCCTGTGACACCGTAGGTCCTGGGGGGGATACGCACACCGATAAACTCATCTTT,CACDTVGPGGDTHTDKLIF
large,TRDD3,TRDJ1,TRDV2,TGTGCCTGTGACGTACTGGGGGCTCAATTCGATAAACTCATCTTT,CACDVLGAQFDKLIF
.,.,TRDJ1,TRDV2,TGTGCCTGTGACACTCTGCATGGGAATGATAAACTCATCTTT,CACDTLHGNDKLIF
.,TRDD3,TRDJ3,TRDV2,TGTGCCTGTGACAGTCCTTCTGGGGGATACGCTTGGACCTGGGACACCCGACAGATGTTTTTC,CACDSPSGGYAWTWDTRQMFF
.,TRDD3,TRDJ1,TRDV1,TGTGCTCTTAGGATACAAAACGGCTTTCTCCCCTACTGGGGGATGGTTTACACCGATAAACTCATCTTT,CALRIQNGFLPYWGMVYTDKLIF